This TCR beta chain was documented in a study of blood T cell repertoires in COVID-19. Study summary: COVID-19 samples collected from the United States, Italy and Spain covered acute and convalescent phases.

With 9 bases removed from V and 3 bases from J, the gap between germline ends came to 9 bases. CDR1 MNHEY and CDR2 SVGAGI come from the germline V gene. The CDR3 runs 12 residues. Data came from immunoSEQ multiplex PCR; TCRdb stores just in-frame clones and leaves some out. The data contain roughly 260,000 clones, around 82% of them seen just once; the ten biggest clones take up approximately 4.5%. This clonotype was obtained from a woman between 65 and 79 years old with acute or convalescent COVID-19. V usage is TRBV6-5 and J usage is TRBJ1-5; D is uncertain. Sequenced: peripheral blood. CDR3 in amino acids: CASGEYNQPQHF. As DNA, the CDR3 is TGTGCCAGTGGGGAGTACAATCAGCCCCAGCATTTT.